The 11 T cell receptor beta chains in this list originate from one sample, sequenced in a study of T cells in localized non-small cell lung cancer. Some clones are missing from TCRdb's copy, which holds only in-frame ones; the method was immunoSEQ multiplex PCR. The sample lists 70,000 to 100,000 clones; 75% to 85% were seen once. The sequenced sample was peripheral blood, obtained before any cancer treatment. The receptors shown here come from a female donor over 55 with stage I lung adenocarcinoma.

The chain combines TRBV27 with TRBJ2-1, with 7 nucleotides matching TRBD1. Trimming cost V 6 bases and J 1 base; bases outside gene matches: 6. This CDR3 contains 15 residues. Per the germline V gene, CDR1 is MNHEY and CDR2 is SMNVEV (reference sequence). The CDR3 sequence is CASRPGTASYNEQFF. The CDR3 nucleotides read TGTGCCAGCAGACCCGGGACAGCGTCCTACAATGAGCAGTTCTTC.

Here the CDR3 DNA reads TGCGCCAGCAGCCAAGAAGGTAGCCCCCGTGCAACTAATGAAAAACTGTTTTTT. Its translation: CASSQEGSPRATNEKLFF. The chain employs TRBV4-1 and TRBJ1-4, with D unresolved. The ends were cut back, 0 bases at V and 0 bases at J, with 14 bases in the middle. Germline V gene data show CDR1 as MGHRA and CDR2 as YSYEKL. The CDR3 length is 18 residues.

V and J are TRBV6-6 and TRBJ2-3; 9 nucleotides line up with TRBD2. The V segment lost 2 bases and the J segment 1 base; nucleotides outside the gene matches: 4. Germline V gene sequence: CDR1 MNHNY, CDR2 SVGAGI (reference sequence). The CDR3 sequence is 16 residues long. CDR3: CASSYNQRGGTDTQYF. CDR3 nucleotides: TGTGCCAGCAGTTACAACCAGCGGGGGGGCACAGATACGCAGTATTTT.

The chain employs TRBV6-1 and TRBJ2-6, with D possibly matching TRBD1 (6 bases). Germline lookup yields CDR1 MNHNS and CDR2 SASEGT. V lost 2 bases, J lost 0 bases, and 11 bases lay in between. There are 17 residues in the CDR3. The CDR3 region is CASSERQGLSGANVLTF. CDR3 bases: TGTGCCAGCAGTGAACGTCAGGGGCTCTCTGGGGCCAACGTCCTGACTTTC.

For the CDR3, the DNA is TGCGCCAGCAGACGCGATCCGGGTCATAGCAATCAGCCCCAGCATTTT. Protein sequence: CASRRDPGHSNQPQHF. This chain links TRBV5-1 with TRBJ1-5; no definite D call. Germline V gene lookup returns CDR1 SGHRS and CDR2 YFSETQ. The CDR3 runs to 16 residues. V lost 5 bases and J 0 bases, leaving 15 bases between the germline ends.

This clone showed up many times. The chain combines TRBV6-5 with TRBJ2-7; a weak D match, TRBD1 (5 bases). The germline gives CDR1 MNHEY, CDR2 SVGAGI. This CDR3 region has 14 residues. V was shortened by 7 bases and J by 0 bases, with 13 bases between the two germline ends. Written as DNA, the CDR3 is TGTGCCAGCAAACGCACAGGTAGCTCCTACGAGCAGTACTTC. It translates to CASKRTGSSYEQYF.

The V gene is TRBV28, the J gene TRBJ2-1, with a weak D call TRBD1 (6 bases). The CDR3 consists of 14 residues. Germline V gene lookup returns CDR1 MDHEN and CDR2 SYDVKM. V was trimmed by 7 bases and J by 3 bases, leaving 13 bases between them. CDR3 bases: TGTGCCAGCACCGAAACAGGGTTCTACAATGAGCAGTTCTTC. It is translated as CASTETGFYNEQFF. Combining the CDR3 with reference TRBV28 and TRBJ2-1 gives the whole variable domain DVKVTQSSRYLVKRTGEKVFLECVQDMDHENMFWYRQDPGLGLRLIYFSYDVKMKEKGDIPEGYSVSREKKERFSLILESASTNQTSMYLCASTETGFYNEQFFGPGTRLTVL.

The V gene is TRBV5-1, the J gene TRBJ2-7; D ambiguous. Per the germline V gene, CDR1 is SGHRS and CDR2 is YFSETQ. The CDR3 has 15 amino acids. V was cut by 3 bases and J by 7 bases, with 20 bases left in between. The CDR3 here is CASSSEHSRPGEQYF. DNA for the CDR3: TGCGCCAGCAGCTCGGAACACTCCAGACCTGGGGAGCAGTACTTC.

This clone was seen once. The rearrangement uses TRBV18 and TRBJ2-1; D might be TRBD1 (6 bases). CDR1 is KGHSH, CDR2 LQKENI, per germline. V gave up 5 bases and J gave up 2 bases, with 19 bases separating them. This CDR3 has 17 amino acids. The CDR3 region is CASSSRTGSLTYNEQFF. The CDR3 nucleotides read TGTGCCAGCTCATCTCGAACAGGGTCTCTTACCTACAATGAGCAGTTCTTC.

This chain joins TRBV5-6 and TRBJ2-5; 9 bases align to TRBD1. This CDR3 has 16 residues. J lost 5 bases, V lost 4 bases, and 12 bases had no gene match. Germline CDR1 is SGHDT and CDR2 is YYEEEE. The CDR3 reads CASSTRTGGPRETQYF. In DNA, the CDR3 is TGTGCCAGCAGCACCCGTACAGGGGGCCCCAGGGAGACCCAGTACTTC.

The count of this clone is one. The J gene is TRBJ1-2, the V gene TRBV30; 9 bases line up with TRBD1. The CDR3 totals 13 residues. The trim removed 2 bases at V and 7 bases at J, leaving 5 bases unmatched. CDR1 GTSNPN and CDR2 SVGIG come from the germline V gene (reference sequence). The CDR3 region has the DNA TGTGCCTGGAGTCACAGGGGGCTACGTGGCTACACCTTC. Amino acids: CAWSHRGLRGYTF.